The clone carrying this T cell receptor (beta chain) was seen at least ten times. Its cognate antigen is unknown. The CDR3 runs 16 residues. Trimming removed 1 base from V and 2 bases from J, with 13 bases in between. Per germline, CDR1 SGHVS and CDR2 FNYEAQ. This specimen comes from a study of human T cells and chemical hapten exposure. Described time point: pre-sensitization, week 0. Treatment noted: therapeutic diphenylcyclopropenone sensitization with weekly scalp DPC. Per the original methods: TCRs per sample had a median of 95,638 and ranged from about 23,224 to 700,000. TCRdb re-analysed the RACE reads in MiXCR, keeping a single row per CDR3 protein. The V and J calls come from TCRdb's annotation, not from the publication. The data contain some 360,000 distinct CDR3 sequences, roughly 4.6% of them singletons. Broader study findings: A positive correlation with patch test score was shown by PT1 expanded TCR counts. Significantly more large CDR3 similarity clusters arose among expanded TCRs than among controls. Sensitization with DPC brought no change to TCRs above 1 in 1000 in frequency.

The chain is built from TRBV7-6 and TRBJ2-3; perhaps TRBD2 as D (7 bases). The sequencing here drew on whole blood, taken in connection with sensitization to the hapten diphenylcyclopropenone (DPC). This clonotype was sampled from a woman between 45 and 60 years old with alopecia areata. Some clones in this sample may be carry-over from other donors' samples. CDR3 protein: CASSLGRRGPTDTQYF. The CDR3 DNA follows: TGTGCCAGCAGCTTAGGTCGGCGGGGGCCCACAGATACGCAGTATTTT.